These T cell receptor beta chains were read from a single sample in a study of patients and donors after allogeneic stem cell transplantation. TCRdb re-derived calls from the RT-PCR reads in MiXCR, one entry per CDR3 protein. The sample includes about 160,000 distinct CDR3 sequences, nearly 25% of them seen just once. The sequenced material came from blood, either unsorted or a sorted T cell fraction (not recorded which). The receptors here all came from a human donor who was either an allogeneic HSCT recipient or a stem cell or donor lymphocyte infusion donor (not recorded which). It is not recorded whose cells these are; they may come from a transplant donor. Both conserved end residues are part of each CDR3. A D gene is named only where the DNA matches it firmly. The listing skips clone size in some rows; elsewhere it reads once, few, many or a size class.

D gene	V gene	J gene	clone size	CDR3 DNA	CDR3 protein
NA	TRBV12-3/TRBV12-4	TRBJ1-6	many	TGTGCCAGCAGTTTGACAACAAGCTCCTATAATTCACCCCTCCACTTT	CASSLTTSSYNSPLHF
NA	TRBV12-3/TRBV12-4	TRBJ2-3	NA	TGTGCCAGCAGTTTGCACCGTATGGGGGATACGCAGTATTTT	CASSLHRMGDTQYF
NA	TRBV10-3	TRBJ1-5	few	TGTGCCATCAGGGAAGACAGTAGCAATCAGCCCCAGCATTTT	CAIREDSSNQPQHF
NA	TRBV11-2	TRBJ2-2	NA	TGTGCCAGCAGCTTAGTTTTAGCGTCCGGGGAGCTGTTTTTT	CASSLVLASGELFF
TRBD1	TRBV29-1	TRBJ1-1	NA	TGCAGCGTTGAAGGGGACAGGGGGATTACTACTGAAGCTTTCTTT	CSVEGDRGITTEAFF
NA	TRBV9	TRBJ1-2	NA	TGTGCCAGCAGCAACCGGGCCGATGGCTACACCTTC	CASSNRADGYTF
NA	TRBV14	TRBJ1-1	few	TGTGCCAGCAGCCAAGCCCCTGGACACTATGCTGAAGCTTTCTTT	CASSQAPGHYAEAFF
NA	TRBV4-3	TRBJ2-7	NA	TGCGCCAGCAGCCAAGTTCTAGGGCGGGCATTTCGCGAGCAGTACTTC	CASSQVLGRAFREQYF
NA	TRBV2	TRBJ1-5	many	TGTGCCAGCACAACCGGGAAAGGAGGTCAGCCCCAGCATTTT	CASTTGKGGQPQHF
TRBD2	TRBV12-3/TRBV12-4	TRBJ2-3	NA	TGTGCCAGCAGATCCGGGACTAGCGGCGGGGATACGCAGTATTTT	CASRSGTSGGDTQYF
TRBD1	TRBV5-1	TRBJ2-5	NA	TGCGCCAGCAGCACGGGACAGGGTATAGAGACCCAGTACTTC	CASSTGQGIETQYF
NA	TRBV15	TRBJ1-3	few	TGTGCCACCAGCAGAGATCCGGGGGCTCGCGGAAACACCATATATTTT	CATSRDPGARGNTIYF
NA	TRBV29-1	TRBJ1-1	NA	TGCAGCGGAGGGGAAAACACTGAAGCTTTCTTT	CSGGENTEAFF
NA	TRBV25-1	TRBJ1-5	few	TGTGCCAGCAGTGAACCAGGAGGGCTACCCCAGCATTTT	CASSEPGGLPQHF
NA	TRBV20-1	TRBJ1-1	few	TGCAGTGCTAGAGATCTTAGGACCACTAATGAAGCTTTCTTT	CSARDLRTTNEAFF
NA	TRBV9	TRBJ1-5	few	TGTGCCAGCAGCGTAGGTGGGTCTAGCAATCAGCCCCAGCATTTT	CASSVGGSSNQPQHF
NA	TRBV27	TRBJ1-5	few	TGTGCCAGCAGTCTCAGGGTTTACCAGCCCCAGCATTTT	CASSLRVYQPQHF
NA	TRBV12-3/TRBV12-4	TRBJ2-1	few	TGTGCCAGCAGTTTCGACTTTTACAATGAGCAGTTCTTC	CASSFDFYNEQFF
NA	TRBV5-1	TRBJ1-2	NA	TGCGCCAGCAGCTTGGACAGTTACTATGGCTACACCTTC	CASSLDSYYGYTF
NA	TRBV6-5	TRBJ2-1	few	TGTGCCAGCAGTTACGTCGCTTTTTCCTACAATGAGCAGTTCTTC	CASSYVAFSYNEQFF
NA	TRBV10-3	TRBJ1-3	few	TGTGCCATCAGTGCAGGGTTCGGAAACACCATATATTTT	CAISAGFGNTIYF
TRBD1	TRBV20-1	TRBJ1-2	many	TGCAGTGCTACCGGAGGACAGGGATATGGCTACACCTTC	CSATGGQGYGYTF
NA	TRBV20-1	TRBJ2-4	few	TGCAGTGCTAGAGAGAAGGTCGGCGGGAACATAGCCAAAAACATTCAGTACTTC	CSAREKVGGNIAKNIQYF
NA	TRBV3-1	TRBJ2-1	NA	TGTGCCAGCAGCTTCGGGTTGTATGAGCAGTTCTTC	CASSFGLYEQFF
TRBD1	TRBV12-3/TRBV12-4	TRBJ1-1	NA	TGTGCCAGCAGCCCCGGGGACAGGGATAACACTGAAGCTTTCTTT	CASSPGDRDNTEAFF
NA	TRBV7-8	TRBJ2-1	NA	TGTGCCAGCAGCTTAGGCCAAATACTAGGGAAACTCCTCACTGAGCAGTTCTTC	CASSLGQILGKLLTEQFF
TRBD1	TRBV2	TRBJ2-7	NA	TGTGCCAGCAGTGAATCCACCTGGACAGGAACCTACGAGCAGTACTTC	CASSESTWTGTYEQYF
NA	TRBV6-6	TRBJ1-2	NA	TGTGCCAGCAGTTACAATCAACTCTATGGCTACACCTTC	CASSYNQLYGYTF
NA	TRBV11-3	TRBJ1-2	few	TGTGCCAGCAGCCAAGACGGGGACTATGGCTACACCTTC	CASSQDGDYGYTF
NA	TRBV20-1	TRBJ2-2	few	TGCAGTGCTAGAGATCAACAAGCCACCGGGGAGCTGTTTTTT	CSARDQQATGELFF
NA	TRBV6-6	TRBJ1-2	NA	TGTGCCAGCAGTTACCTTACCCACAGGGAACGAGACTATGGCTACACCTTC	CASSYLTHRERDYGYTF
TRBD1	TRBV11-3	TRBJ1-3	NA	TGTGCCAGCAGCTTCCGGGACAGGGGACCTGGAAACACCATATATTTT	CASSFRDRGPGNTIYF
NA	TRBV5-6	TRBJ2-3	few	TGTGCCAGCAGCTTCTGGTCAGATACGCAGTATTTT	CASSFWSDTQYF
NA	TRBV4-3	TRBJ2-6	few	TGCGCCAGCAGCCTATTAAGCTCTGGGGCCAACGTCCTGACTTTC	CASSLLSSGANVLTF
NA	TRBV20-1	TRBJ2-2	NA	TGCAGTGCTAGAGATCCGTTCGCGAACACCGGGGAGCTGTTTTTT	CSARDPFANTGELFF
NA	TRBV9	TRBJ2-1	few	TGTGCCAGCAGCGTAGGATATAGGGGCGTTCACTCTGATGAGCAGTTCTTC	CASSVGYRGVHSDEQFF
NA	TRBV9	TRBJ1-3	few	TGTGCCAGCAGCGTAGGCCCCTCCGGAAACACCATATATTTT	CASSVGPSGNTIYF
NA	TRBV5-1	TRBJ1-1	NA	TGCGCCAGCAGCCCCGGACAGATTATTTCCAACACTGAAGCTTTCTTT	CASSPGQIISNTEAFF
NA	TRBV6-5	TRBJ1-4	NA	TGTGCCAGCAGGACAGGAAAGACCGAAAAACTGTTTTTT	CASRTGKTEKLFF
TRBD1	TRBV7-9	TRBJ2-7	few	TGTGCCAGCAGCTTAGGGGACAGGGACTCCCACGAGCAGTACTTC	CASSLGDRDSHEQYF
NA	TRBV7-9	TRBJ2-5	NA	TGTGCCAGCAGCTTAGGTTTCCGAGAGACCCAGTACTTC	CASSLGFRETQYF